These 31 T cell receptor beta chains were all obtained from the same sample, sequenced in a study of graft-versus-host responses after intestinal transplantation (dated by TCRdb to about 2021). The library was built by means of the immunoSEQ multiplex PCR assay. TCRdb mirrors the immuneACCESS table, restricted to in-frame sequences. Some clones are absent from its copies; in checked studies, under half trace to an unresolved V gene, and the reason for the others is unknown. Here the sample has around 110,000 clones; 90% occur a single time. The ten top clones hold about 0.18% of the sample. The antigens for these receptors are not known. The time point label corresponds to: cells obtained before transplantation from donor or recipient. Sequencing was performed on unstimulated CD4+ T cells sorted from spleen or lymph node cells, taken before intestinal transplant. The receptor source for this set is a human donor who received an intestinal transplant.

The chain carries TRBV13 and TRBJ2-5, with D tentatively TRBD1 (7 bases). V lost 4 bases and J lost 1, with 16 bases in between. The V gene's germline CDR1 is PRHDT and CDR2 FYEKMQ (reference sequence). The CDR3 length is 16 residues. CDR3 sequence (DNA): TGTGCCAGCAGCTGGCGGGACAGCCAATCCCAAGAGACCCAGTACTTC. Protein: CASSWRDSQSQETQYF.

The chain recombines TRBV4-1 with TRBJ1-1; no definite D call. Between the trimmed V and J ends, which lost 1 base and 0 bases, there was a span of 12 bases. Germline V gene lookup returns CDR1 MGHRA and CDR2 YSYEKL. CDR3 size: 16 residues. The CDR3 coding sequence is TGCGCCAGCAGCCAAGCTCGCACTATTATGAACACTGAAGCTTTCTTT. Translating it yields CASSQARTIMNTEAFF.

CDR3: CASSPGGNNYGYTF. As DNA, the CDR3 is TGCGCCAGCAGCCCAGGGGGGAACAACTATGGCTACACCTTC. This chain connects TRBV5-1 to TRBJ1-2; 7 positions match TRBD1. J gave up 2 bases and V 4 bases, and 5 bases lay outside the gene matches. The germline CDR1 and CDR2 sequences are SGHRS and YFSETQ. The CDR3 is 14 residues long.

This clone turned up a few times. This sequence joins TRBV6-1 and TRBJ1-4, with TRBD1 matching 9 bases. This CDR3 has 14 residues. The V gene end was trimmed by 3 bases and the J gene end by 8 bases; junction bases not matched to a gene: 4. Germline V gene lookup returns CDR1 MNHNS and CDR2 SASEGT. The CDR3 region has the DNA TGTGCCAGCAGTGAGGGAGGGACAGGGGAAAAACTGTTTTTT. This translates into CASSEGGTGEKLFF.

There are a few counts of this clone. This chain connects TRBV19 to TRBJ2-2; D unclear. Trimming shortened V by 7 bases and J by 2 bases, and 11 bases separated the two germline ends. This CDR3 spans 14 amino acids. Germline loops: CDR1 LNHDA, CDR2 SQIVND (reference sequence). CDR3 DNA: TGTGCCAGTATCAGACAAGCCAACACCGGGGAGCTGTTTTTT. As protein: CASIRQANTGELFF.

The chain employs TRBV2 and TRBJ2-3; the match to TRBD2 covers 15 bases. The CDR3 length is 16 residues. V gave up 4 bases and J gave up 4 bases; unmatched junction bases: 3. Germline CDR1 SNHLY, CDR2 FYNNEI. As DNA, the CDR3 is TGTGCCAGCAGTGGGACTAGCGGGAGGGCCGCAGATACGCAGTATTTT. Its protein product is CASSGTSGRAADTQYF.

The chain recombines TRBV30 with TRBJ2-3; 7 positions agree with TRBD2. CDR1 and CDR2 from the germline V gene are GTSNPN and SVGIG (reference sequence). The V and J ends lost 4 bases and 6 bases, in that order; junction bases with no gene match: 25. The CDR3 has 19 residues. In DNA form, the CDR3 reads TGTGCCTGGACCGCCTGGGGGGGACGGTCGTGGGCGAAGACGGATACGCAGTATTTT. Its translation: CAWTAWGGRSWAKTDTQYF.

In DNA form, the CDR3 reads TGCAGCGCTAGACAGACAAACACCGGGGAGCTGTTTTTT. Protein: CSARQTNTGELFF. The V gene is TRBV29-1, the J gene TRBJ2-2; D may be TRBD1 (5 bases). The CDR3 consists of 13 residues. Trimming shortened V by 7 bases and J by 2 bases, and 11 bases separated the two germline ends. CDR1 and CDR2 (germline): SQVTM, ANQGSEA.

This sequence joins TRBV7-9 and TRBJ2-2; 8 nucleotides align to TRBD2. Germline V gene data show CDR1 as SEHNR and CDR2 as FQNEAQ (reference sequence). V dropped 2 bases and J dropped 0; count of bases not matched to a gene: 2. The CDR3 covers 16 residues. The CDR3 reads CASSLTGGTNTGELFF. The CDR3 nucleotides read TGTGCCAGCAGCTTAACGGGGGGGACGAACACCGGGGAGCTGTTTTTT.

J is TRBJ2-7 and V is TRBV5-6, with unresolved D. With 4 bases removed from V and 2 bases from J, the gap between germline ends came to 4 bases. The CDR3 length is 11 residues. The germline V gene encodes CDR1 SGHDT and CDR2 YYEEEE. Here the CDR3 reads CASSRTYEQYF. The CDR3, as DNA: TGTGCCAGCAGCCGTACCTACGAGCAGTACTTC.

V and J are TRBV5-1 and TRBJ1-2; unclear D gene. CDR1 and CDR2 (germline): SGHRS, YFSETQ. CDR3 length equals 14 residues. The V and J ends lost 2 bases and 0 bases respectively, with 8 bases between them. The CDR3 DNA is TGCGCCAGCAGCTTCACGGGAACTAACTATGGCTACACCTTC. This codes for CASSFTGTNYGYTF.

The CDR3 DNA reads as TGCAGTGCCGGACAGGGATACGAGCAGTACTTC. Its protein is CSAGQGYEQYF. This chain uses TRBV20-1 with TRBJ2-7; 8 bases match TRBD1. Losses at the gene ends were 6 bases for V and 4 bases for J; bases not matched to a gene: 2. CDR1 is DFQATT and CDR2 is SNEGSKA in the germline V gene (reference sequence). The CDR3 is made up of 11 amino acids.

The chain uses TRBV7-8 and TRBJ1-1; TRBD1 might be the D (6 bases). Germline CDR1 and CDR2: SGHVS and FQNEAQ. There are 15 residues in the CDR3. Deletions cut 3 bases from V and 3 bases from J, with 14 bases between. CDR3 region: CASSFSGGKDTEAFF. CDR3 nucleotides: TGTGCCAGCAGCTTTTCGGGGGGCAAGGACACTGAAGCTTTCTTT.

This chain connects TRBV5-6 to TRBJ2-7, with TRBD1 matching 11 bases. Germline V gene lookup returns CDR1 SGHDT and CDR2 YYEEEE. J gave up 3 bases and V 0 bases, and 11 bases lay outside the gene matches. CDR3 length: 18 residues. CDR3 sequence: CASSLAGGLGTGGYEQYF. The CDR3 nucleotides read TGTGCCAGCAGCTTGGCCGGGGGTTTGGGGACAGGGGGCTACGAGCAGTACTTC.

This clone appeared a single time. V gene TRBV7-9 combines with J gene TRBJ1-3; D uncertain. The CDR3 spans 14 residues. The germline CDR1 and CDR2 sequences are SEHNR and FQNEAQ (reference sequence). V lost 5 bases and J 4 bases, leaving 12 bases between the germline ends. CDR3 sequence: CASSASGGGNTIYF. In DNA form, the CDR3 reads TGTGCCAGCAGCGCGAGTGGAGGGGGAAACACCATATATTTT.

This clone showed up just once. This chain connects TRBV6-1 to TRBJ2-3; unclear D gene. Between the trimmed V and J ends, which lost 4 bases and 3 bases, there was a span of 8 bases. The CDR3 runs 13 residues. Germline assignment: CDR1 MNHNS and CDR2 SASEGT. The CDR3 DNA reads TGTGCCAGCAGTGGAGGAATGACAGATACGCAGTATTTT. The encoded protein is CASSGGMTDTQYF.

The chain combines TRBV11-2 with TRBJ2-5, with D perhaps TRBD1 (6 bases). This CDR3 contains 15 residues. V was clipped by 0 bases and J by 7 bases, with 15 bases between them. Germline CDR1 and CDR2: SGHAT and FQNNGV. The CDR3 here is CASSLDRGVPGTQYF. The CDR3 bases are TGTGCCAGCAGCTTAGACAGGGGTGTTCCCGGGACCCAGTACTTC.

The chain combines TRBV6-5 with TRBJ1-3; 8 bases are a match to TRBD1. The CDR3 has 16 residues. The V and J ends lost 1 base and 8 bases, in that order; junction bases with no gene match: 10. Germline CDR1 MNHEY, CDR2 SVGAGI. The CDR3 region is CASSYYRTGQTHTIYF. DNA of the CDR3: TGTGCCAGCAGTTACTACCGGACAGGGCAAACTCACACCATATATTTT.

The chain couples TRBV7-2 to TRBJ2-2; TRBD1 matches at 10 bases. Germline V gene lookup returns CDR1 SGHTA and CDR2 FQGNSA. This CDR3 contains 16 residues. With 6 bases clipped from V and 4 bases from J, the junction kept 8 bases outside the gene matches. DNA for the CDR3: TGTGCCAGCAGTCCAGGGACAGGGGTGGTCACCGGGGAGCTGTTTTTT. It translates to CASSPGTGVVTGELFF. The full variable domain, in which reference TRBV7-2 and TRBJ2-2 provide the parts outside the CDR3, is GAGVSQSPSNKVTEKGKDVELRCDPISGHTALYWYRQSLGQGLEFLIYFQGNSAPDKSGLPSDRFSAERTGGSVSTLTIQRTQQEDSAVYLCASSPGTGVVTGELFFGEGSRLTVL.

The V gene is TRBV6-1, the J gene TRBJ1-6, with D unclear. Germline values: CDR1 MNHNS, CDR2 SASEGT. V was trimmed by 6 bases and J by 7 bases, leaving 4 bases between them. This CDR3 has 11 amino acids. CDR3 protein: CASSKNSPLHF. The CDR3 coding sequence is TGTGCCAGCAGCAAAAATTCACCCCTCCACTTT.

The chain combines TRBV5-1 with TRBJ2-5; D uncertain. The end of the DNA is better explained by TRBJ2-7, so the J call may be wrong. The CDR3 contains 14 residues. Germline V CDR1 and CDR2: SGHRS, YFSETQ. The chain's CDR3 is CASSLTPSPYEQYF. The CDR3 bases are TGCGCCAGCAGCTTAACTCCTTCCCCCTACGAGCAGTACTTC.

CDR3 nucleotides: TGCGCCAGCAGCTCAGGGAACTATGGCTACACCTTC. The encoded protein is CASSSGNYGYTF. The chain has TRBV5-1 and TRBJ1-2; a weak D match, TRBD1 (5 bases). The CDR3 contains 12 residues. The V end was cut by 3 bases, the J end by 2 bases, with 5 bases between. Germline V gene lookup returns CDR1 SGHRS and CDR2 YFSETQ.

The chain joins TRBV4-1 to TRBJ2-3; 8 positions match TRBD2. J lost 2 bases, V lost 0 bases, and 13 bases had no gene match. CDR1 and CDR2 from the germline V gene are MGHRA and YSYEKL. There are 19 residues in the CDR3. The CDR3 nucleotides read TGCGCCAGCAGCCAAGAACGGGCGGGAGGACCGGGGGACACAGATACGCAGTATTTT. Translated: CASSQERAGGPGDTDTQYF.

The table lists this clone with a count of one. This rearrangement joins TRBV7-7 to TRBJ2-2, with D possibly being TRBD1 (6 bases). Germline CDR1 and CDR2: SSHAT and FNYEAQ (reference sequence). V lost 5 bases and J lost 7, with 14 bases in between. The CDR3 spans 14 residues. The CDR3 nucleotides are TGTGCCAGCAGCCCCCAGGGGCTGAGCGGGGAGCTGTTTTTT. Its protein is CASSPQGLSGELFF.

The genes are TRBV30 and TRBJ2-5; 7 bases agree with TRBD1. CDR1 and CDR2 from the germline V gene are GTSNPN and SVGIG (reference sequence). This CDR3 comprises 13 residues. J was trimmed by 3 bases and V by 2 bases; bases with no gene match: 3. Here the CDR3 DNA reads TGTGCCTGGAGTTGGGACAGCAAAGAGACCCAGTACTTC. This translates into CAWSWDSKETQYF.

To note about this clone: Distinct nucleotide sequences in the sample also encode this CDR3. This chain's CDR3 is CASSVAGNQPQHF. The CDR3 DNA reads TGTGCCAGCAGCGTAGCGGGGAATCAGCCCCAGCATTTT. The V and J genes are TRBV9 and TRBJ1-5; D uncertain. V was clipped by 0 bases and J by 4 bases, with 5 bases between them. The CDR3 extends over 13 amino acids. Germline V lookup: CDR1 SGDLS, CDR2 YYNGEE.

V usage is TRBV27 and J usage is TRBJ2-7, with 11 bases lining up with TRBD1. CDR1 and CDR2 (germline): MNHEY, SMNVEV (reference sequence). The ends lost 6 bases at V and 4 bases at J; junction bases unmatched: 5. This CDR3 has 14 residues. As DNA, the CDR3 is TGTGCCAGCAGAAGGACAGGGGGCGGGTACGAGCAGTACTTC. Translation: CASRRTGGGYEQYF.

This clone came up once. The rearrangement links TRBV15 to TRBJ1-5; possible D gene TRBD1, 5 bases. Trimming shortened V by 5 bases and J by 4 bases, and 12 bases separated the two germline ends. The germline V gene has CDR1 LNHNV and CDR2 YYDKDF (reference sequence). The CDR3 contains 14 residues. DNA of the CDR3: TGTGCCACCAGCTTCTGGGGGGGAAATCAGCCCCAGCATTTT. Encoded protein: CATSFWGGNQPQHF.

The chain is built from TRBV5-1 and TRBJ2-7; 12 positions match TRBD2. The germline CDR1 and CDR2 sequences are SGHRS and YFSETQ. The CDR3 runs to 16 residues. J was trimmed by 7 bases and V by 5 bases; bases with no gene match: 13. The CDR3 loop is CASSTTSGSVRKEQYF. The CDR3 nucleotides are TGCGCCAGCAGTACGACTAGCGGGAGTGTACGGAAAGAGCAGTACTTC. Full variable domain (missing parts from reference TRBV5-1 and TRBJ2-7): KAGVTQTPRYLIKTRGQQVTLSCSPISGHRSVSWYQQTPGQGLQFLFEYFSETQRNKGNFPGRFSGRQFSNSRSEMNVSTLELGDSALYLCASSTTSGSVRKEQYFGPGTRLTVT.

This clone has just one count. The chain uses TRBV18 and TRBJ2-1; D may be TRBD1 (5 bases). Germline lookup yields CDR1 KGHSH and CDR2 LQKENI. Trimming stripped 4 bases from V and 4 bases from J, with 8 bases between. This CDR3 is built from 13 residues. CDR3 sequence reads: CASSRQGYNEQFF. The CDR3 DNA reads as TGTGCCAGCTCACGTCAGGGTTACAATGAGCAGTTCTTC.

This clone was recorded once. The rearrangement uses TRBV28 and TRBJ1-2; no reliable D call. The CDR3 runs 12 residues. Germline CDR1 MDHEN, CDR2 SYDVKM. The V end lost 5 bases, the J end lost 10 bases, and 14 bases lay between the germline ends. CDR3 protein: CASSATGVNYTF. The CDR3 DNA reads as TGTGCCAGCAGTGCTACGGGAGTTAACTACACCTTC.